This T cell receptor (beta chain) derives from a study of T cells after posttransplantation cyclophosphamide. Findings and limits, study-wide: After PTCy, TRB diversity resembled that of CNI/methotrexate controls. Blood and skin or GI T cell repertoires showed limited TRB overlap. Donor-recipient repertoire similarity was low at 1-2 months, rising over year one.

This clone was seen just once. The antigen is undetermined. Method: immunoSEQ multiplex PCR; TCRdb's copy keeps in-frame clones and lacks some. The table shows roughly 49,000 clones, with about 86% occurring only once. Germline CDR1 is KGHSH and CDR2 is LQKENI. Trimming pared 3 bases from V and 7 bases from J, leaving 9 bases between. The CDR3 loop spans 12 amino acids. The sample was PBMCs. The sequence came from a man aged 25 to 40 with a blood cancer, CMV-positive, and with a related stem cell donor. The V call is TRBV18, the J call TRBJ1-1; D gene ambiguous. The CDR3 coding sequence is TGTGCCAGCTCACCCCGCACCGGTGAAGCTTTCTTT. Amino acids: CASSPRTGEAFF.